The clone carrying this T cell receptor (beta chain) was seen only a few times. Its matching antigen is unknown. Using its own MiXCR run on the 5' RACE reads, TCRdb lists one record per CDR3 protein. Of approximately 410,000 distinct CDR3 sequences listed, about 22% are singletons. The CDR3 covers 13 residues. From germline, CDR1 is ENHRY and CDR2 SYGVKD. V lost 9 bases and J lost 6; bases outside the gene matches: 8. These data come from a study of T-cell memory formation after mild COVID-19. General study findings and limits: Some clones that responded were present in memory (sampled pre-infection), which suggests cross-reactive memory joined.

The chain employs TRBV10-3 and TRBJ2-7, with TRBD1 matching over 10 bases. The source material was PBMCs or a T cell subset sorted from them (not recorded which). This TCR was recovered from an adult woman who had mild COVID-19 (a few samples of this study predate the infection). Cell type and time point are not known. CDR3 protein: CAITDRGIGEQYF. The CDR3, as DNA: TGTGCCATTACGGACAGGGGGATTGGCGAGCAGTACTTC.